The rows below give T cell receptor beta chains drawn from one sample of a study of technical replicates of blood from several donors. Clones were sequenced by immunoSEQ multiplex PCR, and TCRdb holds only the in-frame ones, with some missing. Seen here are some 78,000 clones, more than 85% observed once, and the top ten hold 0.41%. Sequencing used T cells isolated from PBMCs. These receptors were taken from a human donor in good health. The CDR3 runs from the conserved cysteine through the conserved F or W. The order of the fields is D gene, V gene, J gene, clone size, CDR3 protein, CDR3 DNA. The D gene is left open where the match is weak. The size entry is marked missing in some rows and otherwise reads once, few, many or a size class.

-	TRBV9	TRBJ1-3	-	CASSVGQDSGNTIYF	TGTGCCAGCAGCGTAGGCCAGGACTCTGGAAACACCATATATTTT
-	TRBV7-9	TRBJ2-3	-	CASSLKRQMSTDTQYF	TGTGCCAGCAGCCTTAAAAGACAGATGAGCACAGATACGCAGTATTTT
-	TRBV11-2	TRBJ1-2	-	CASSLLGGEEPNYGYTF	TGTGCCAGCAGCCTTCTGGGGGGGGAGGAACCTAACTATGGCTACACCTTC
TRBD2	TRBV9	TRBJ2-3	-	CASSSPWGTSATDTQYF	TGTGCCAGCAGCTCACCTTGGGGGACTAGCGCCACAGATACGCAGTATTTT
-	TRBV5-1	TRBJ1-3	-	CASSLGEAGNTIYF	TGCGCCAGCAGCCTTGGGGAGGCTGGAAACACCATATATTTT
TRBD2	TRBV2	TRBJ2-3	once	CASRDLAGVTTGWGDTQYF	TGTGCCAGCAGGGACCTAGCGGGAGTGACAACCGGGTGGGGAGATACGCAGTATTTT
TRBD1	TRBV9	TRBJ2-7	-	CASSVGQPAYEQYF	TGTGCCAGCAGCGTGGGACAGCCTGCCTACGAGCAGTACTTC
-	TRBV19	TRBJ2-1	-	CASSIVRVGNEQFF	TGTGCCAGTAGTATAGTCAGGGTCGGCAATGAGCAGTTCTTC
-	TRBV7-8	TRBJ1-4	-	CASSLAETEPNEKLFF	TGTGCCAGCAGCTTAGCGGAGACAGAACCTAATGAAAAACTGTTTTTT
-	TRBV6-5	TRBJ2-7	-	CASSYFRGYEQYF	TGTGCCAGCAGTTACTTCCGGGGTTACGAGCAGTACTTC
-	TRBV6-5	TRBJ1-1	-	CASSYSNAATEAFF	TGTGCCAGCAGTTACTCGAACGCGGCCACTGAAGCTTTCTTT
TRBD1	TRBV27	TRBJ1-1	-	CASRTGGAENTEAFF	TGTGCCAGCAGAACAGGGGGCGCGGAGAACACTGAAGCTTTCTTT
TRBD2	TRBV4-1	TRBJ2-1	-	CASSQSSGIAYNEQFF	TGCGCCAGCAGCCAATCTAGCGGGATCGCCTACAATGAGCAGTTCTTC
-	TRBV7-2	TRBJ1-2	-	CASSLWSPRDGYTF	TGTGCCAGCAGCTTATGGTCCCCTAGAGATGGCTACACCTTC
-	TRBV19	TRBJ2-3	few	CASSPLSDTQYF	TGTGCCAGTAGTCCCCTTTCAGATACGCAGTATTTT
-	TRBV7-2	TRBJ2-1	-	CASSLRGSGINEQFF	TGTGCCAGCAGCTTACGAGGGAGTGGGATCAATGAGCAGTTCTTC
-	TRBV28	TRBJ2-7	-	CASASQRQAYEQYF	TGTGCCAGCGCCTCCCAGCGGCAGGCCTACGAGCAGTACTTC
-	TRBV7-9	TRBJ2-7	once	CASSPLGQSYEQYF	TGTGCCAGCAGCCCCCTTGGACAGTCCTACGAGCAGTACTTC
-	TRBV4-1	TRBJ2-1	-	CASSLLAPDDEQFF	TGCGCCAGCAGCCTACTAGCTCCCGACGATGAGCAGTTCTTC
-	TRBV10-3	TRBJ2-3	-	CAISEVGTDTQYF	TGTGCCATCAGTGAGGTCGGGACAGATACGCAGTATTTT
TRBD1	TRBV6-1	TRBJ2-6	-	CASRQQGTGANVLTF	TGTGCCAGCAGGCAACAGGGGACCGGGGCCAACGTCCTGACTTTC
-	TRBV29-1	TRBJ2-1	-	CSVEDLNPSSRFF	TGCAGCGTTGAAGATCTAAACCCGTCTAGCCGGTTCTTC
-	TRBV11-3	TRBJ2-7	-	CASSFGSYEQYF	TGTGCCAGCAGCTTCGGCTCCTACGAGCAGTACTTC
-	TRBV19	TRBJ1-1	-	CASSTVLRNTEAFF	TGTGCCAGTAGTACCGTCCTTAGGAACACTGAAGCTTTCTTT
-	TRBV7-9	TRBJ2-1	-	CASSLGLNEQFF	TGTGCCAGCAGCTTAGGTCTCAATGAGCAGTTCTTC
TRBD1	TRBV28	TRBJ2-5	-	CASSLGDRSRETQYF	TGTGCCAGCAGTTTAGGGGACAGGAGTCGAGAGACCCAGTACTTC
-	TRBV9	TRBJ2-7	-	CASSVGGETSEQYF	TGTGCCAGCAGCGTAGGAGGGGAGACTAGCGAGCAGTACTTC
TRBD2	TRBV30	TRBJ2-1	-	CAWEKAGVGYNEQFF	TGTGCCTGGGAGAAAGCGGGAGTGGGTTACAATGAGCAGTTCTTC
-	TRBV9	TRBJ1-2	-	CASSVGGGDYGYTF	TGTGCCAGCAGCGTAGGTGGCGGGGACTATGGCTACACCTTC
-	TRBV5-4	TRBJ1-2	once	CASSYLQAFSYGYTF	TGTGCCAGCAGCTACCTCCAGGCTTTTAGTTATGGCTACACCTTC
-	TRBV6-5	TRBJ2-7	once	CASSPVTSSAYEQYF	TGTGCCAGCAGTCCTGTCACTAGCAGCGCCTACGAGCAGTACTTC
-	TRBV13	TRBJ2-1	-	CASSLGRAGHNEQFF	TGTGCCAGCAGCTTAGGTCGGGCAGGGCACAATGAGCAGTTCTTC
-	TRBV7-9	TRBJ2-1	-	CASRITREMDNEQFF	TGTGCCAGCAGAATAACGAGGGAGATGGACAATGAGCAGTTCTTC
-	TRBV29-1	TRBJ2-7	once	CSVDASAAGEQYF	TGCAGCGTTGATGCCAGCGCCGCGGGGGAGCAGTACTTC
TRBD1	TRBV5-1	TRBJ2-1	-	CASSLVGQGAYNEQFF	TGCGCCAGCAGCTTAGTAGGACAGGGGGCATACAATGAGCAGTTCTTC
TRBD1	TRBV10-3	TRBJ2-7	-	CAITSQGDSYEQYF	TGTGCCATCACCTCTCAGGGGGACTCCTACGAGCAGTACTTC